This T cell receptor (beta chain) comes out of a study of cytomegalovirus exposure and HLA in healthy donors. General study findings and limits: Association of a missense DCLRE1C variant with TCR beta V- and J-gene trimming was reported in a later analysis. Later examination showed HLA-associated TCR beta chains had greater clonal expansion than equally common others.

V dropped 8 bases and J dropped 3; count of bases not matched to a gene: 19. Germline loops: CDR1 MDHEN, CDR2 SYDVKM. This CDR3 is 19 amino acids long. Vbeta (60) and Jbeta (13) primers were used in the PCR. Some clones are missing from TCRdb's copy, which holds only in-frame ones; the method was immunoSEQ multiplex PCR. This sample carries 200,000 to 250,000 clones, about 80% of them seen once, and the ten largest clones take 1.5% to 2%. A few counts support this clone. Antigen specificity is unknown. The chain recombines TRBV28 with TRBJ1-2, with 12 bases fitting TRBD1. The clonotype was recovered from a man younger than 35 in good health and CMV-seronegative. The sequencing input was PBMCs. The CDR3, as DNA: TGTGCCAGCCATACACCGGGACAGGGGGCGGGACTTAGGTACTATGGCTACACCTTC. Translation gives CASHTPGQGAGLRYYGYTF.